This TCR beta chain was captured in a study of Tregs in tolerant kidney transplant recipients. CD4+CD25+CD127- Tregs, CD4+CD25- non-Tregs, CD4 and CD8 cells were sorted. Some clones are missing from TCRdb's copy, which holds only in-frame ones; the method was immunoSEQ multiplex PCR. The sample includes some 110,000 clones, roughly nine tenths of them seen just once. CDR1 and CDR2 (germline): MNHNY, SVGAGI (reference sequence). CDR3 length: 14 amino acids. V was pared by 7 bases and J by 7 bases, with 11 bases of the junction left unmatched. This chain uses TRBV6-6 with TRBJ2-7, with 9 positions matching TRBD2. The receptor's source is a human donor in good health. Sequenced input: CD4+ T cells from blood. The CDR3 region has the DNA TGTGCCAGCACCCGGACTAGCGTGGCCGGGGAGCAGTACTTC. This translates into CASTRTSVAGEQYF.